These 24 T cell receptor beta chains share one sample of origin, sequenced in a study of T cell responses to AZD1222 COVID-19 vaccine. The repertoire was sequenced with immunoSEQ multiplex PCR; TCRdb's copy has only in-frame clones and lacks some. The table includes approximately 120,000 clones, roughly 89% detected once. The sample in question was peripheral blood, obtained on day 0 of MenACWY control vaccination. The receptors were gathered from an adult in good health.

The chain links TRBV4-2 to TRBJ2-1; the match to TRBD2 covers 7 bases. Trimming took 3 bases from V and 4 from J; bases not matched to a gene: 9. This CDR3 is 16 amino acids long. Germline CDR1 reads LGHNA; CDR2 reads YNFKEQ. The DNA of the CDR3 is TGTGCCAGCAGCCACTTAGGACTAGATGGGTACAATGAGCAGTTCTTC. Translating it yields CASSHLGLDGYNEQFF.

This clone occurred a few times. The chain couples TRBV5-1 to TRBJ1-5, with 8 bases that match TRBD1. Germline V CDR1 and CDR2: SGHRS, YFSETQ. This CDR3 region has 15 residues. After removal of 0 bases from V and 4 bases from J, the junction contained 3 bases not matched to a gene. Here the CDR3 DNA reads TGCGCCAGCAGCTTGGGCAGGGGGCGGAATCAGCCCCAGCATTTT. As protein: CASSLGRGRNQPQHF.

The chain recombines TRBV6-5 with TRBJ2-4; 8 bases fit TRBD2. The CDR3 runs 15 residues. V shed 5 bases, J shed 4 bases, and the junction held 7 bases outside the gene matches. CDR1 and CDR2 from the germline V gene are MNHEY and SVGAGI. The CDR3 region has the DNA TGTGCCAGCAGTAGGGCTAGCGGGTTTAAAAACATTCAGTACTTC. This sequence encodes CASSRASGFKNIQYF.

This clone was seen once. J is TRBJ2-1 and V is TRBV6-5; TRBD1 agrees at 9 bases. Germline V gene lookup returns CDR1 MNHEY and CDR2 SVGAGI. The V gene end was trimmed by 5 bases and the J gene end by 8 bases; junction bases not matched to a gene: 10. There are 15 residues in the CDR3. CDR3 nucleotide sequence: TGTGCCAGCAGTCCCGGACAGGGGAAAGGTGATGAGCAGTTCTTC. Protein: CASSPGQGKGDEQFF.

The rearrangement joins TRBV27 to TRBJ2-1; TRBD2 matches at 12 bases. The length of the CDR3 is 15 residues. The trim removed 5 bases at V and 8 bases at J, leaving 7 bases unmatched. CDR1 is MNHEY, CDR2 SMNVEV, per germline (reference sequence). The CDR3 region has the DNA TGTGCCAGCAGTCGCCGGACTAGCGGGAACTATGAGCAGTTCTTC. Translation: CASSRRTSGNYEQFF.

The chain recombines TRBV7-9 with TRBJ2-1; no reliable D call. The CDR3 runs to 11 residues. Trimming removed 1 base at V and 15 bases at J, with 10 bases between. The germline V gene encodes CDR1 SEHNR and CDR2 FQNEAQ (reference sequence). Here the CDR3 DNA reads TGTGCCAGCAGCTTAGGGGAACAAACGTTCTTC. Translating gives CASSLGEQTFF.

The rearrangement uses TRBV11-3 and TRBJ2-7; 10 bases map to TRBD1. J gave up 4 bases and V 5 bases, and 5 bases lay outside the gene matches. The V gene's germline CDR1 is SGHNT and CDR2 YENEEA. The CDR3 contains 14 residues. The CDR3 sequence: CASSRRTGGYEQYF. DNA of the CDR3: TGTGCCAGCAGCCGGAGGACAGGGGGATACGAGCAGTACTTC.

The chain employs TRBV7-9 and TRBJ2-7, with D tentatively TRBD2 (5 bases). The CDR3 loop spans 15 amino acids. The V gene's germline CDR1 is SEHNR and CDR2 FQNEAQ (reference sequence). The V end lost 4 bases, the J end lost 2 bases, and 15 bases lay between the germline ends. CDR3 loop: CASSSPTRGAYEQYF. CDR3 coding DNA: TGTGCCAGCAGCTCGCCCACCCGGGGTGCCTACGAGCAGTACTTC. The entire variable domain, with the rest obtained from reference TRBV7-9 and TRBJ2-7, is as follows: DTGVSQNPRHKITKRGQNVTFRCDPISEHNRLYWYRQTLGQGPEFLTYFQNEAQLEKSRLLSDRFSAERPKGSFSTLEIQRTEQGDSAMYLCASSSPTRGAYEQYFGPGTRLTVT.

The chain carries TRBV6-4 and TRBJ1-1; D is unclear. Germline loops: CDR1 MRHNA, CDR2 SNTAGT. V dropped 5 bases and J dropped 2 bases, with 12 bases sitting between them. The CDR3 is made up of 14 amino acids. CDR3 DNA sequence: TGTGCCAGCAGTCGAGAACTAGGAAACACTGAAGCTTTCTTT. Its protein is CASSRELGNTEAFF.

The rearrangement links TRBV5-8 to TRBJ1-5; D is unclear. CDR3 length: 13 amino acids. Germline assignment: CDR1 SGHTS and CDR2 YDEGEE. V gave up 4 bases and J gave up 4 bases, with 9 bases separating them. The CDR3: CASSARRNQPQHF. The CDR3 DNA reads as TGTGCCAGCAGCGCCAGGAGAAATCAGCCCCAGCATTTT.

The chain is built from TRBV5-1 and TRBJ2-5, with 15 nucleotides matching TRBD2. This CDR3 comprises 17 residues. CDR1 and CDR2 from the germline V gene are SGHRS and YFSETQ. Unmatched junction bases numbered 8, after V lost 4 bases and J lost 4 bases. The CDR3 DNA sequence: TGCGCCAGCAGCATAGGGACTAGCGGGAGGCAGGGAGAGACCCAGTACTTC. Encoded protein: CASSIGTSGRQGETQYF.

The chain links TRBV11-3 to TRBJ2-7; D may be TRBD2 (5 bases). The V gene lost 2 bases and the J gene lost 4 bases, with 6 bases spanning the gap. The CDR3 runs 12 residues. CDR1 and CDR2 (germline): SGHNT, YENEEA. Written as DNA, the CDR3 is TGTGCCAGCAGCTTACTAGCTTACGAGCAGTACTTC. It yields the protein CASSLLAYEQYF.

The rearrangement uses TRBV5-1 and TRBJ2-1; D gene uncertain. The germline V gene encodes CDR1 SGHRS and CDR2 YFSETQ. V lost 0 bases, J lost 12 bases, and 19 bases lay in between. This CDR3 comprises 15 residues. The CDR3 region has the DNA TGCGCCAGCAGCTTGGAACACCGGGCCCCCCAATTGCAGTTCTTC. Translated: CASSLEHRAPQLQFF.

V gene TRBV10-3 combines with J gene TRBJ1-4; D uncertain. The CDR3 consists of 13 residues. Trimming took 3 bases from V and 6 from J, leaving 8 bases between them. CDR1 and CDR2 from the germline V gene are ENHRY and SYGVKD. The CDR3 region is CAISDSLDEKLFF. The CDR3 DNA reads as TGTGCCATCAGTGATTCTTTGGATGAAAAACTGTTTTTT.

The chain is built from TRBV7-8 and TRBJ1-1; D is ambiguous. V lost 1 base and J lost 6, with 12 bases in between. The CDR3 spans 14 residues. Germline CDR1 is SGHVS and CDR2 is FQNEAQ. This chain's CDR3 is CASSLGSGLAEAFF. For the CDR3, the DNA is TGTGCCAGCAGCTTAGGTTCGGGTTTGGCTGAAGCTTTCTTT.

The chain links TRBV7-2 to TRBJ2-1, with D perhaps TRBD2 (6 bases). Trimming pared 6 bases from V and 5 bases from J, leaving 11 bases between. The CDR3 extends over 13 amino acids. Germline values: CDR1 SGHTA, CDR2 FQGNSA. In nucleotides, the CDR3 is TGTGCCAGCAGTTTGGACTACAACAATGAGCAGTTCTTC. It yields the protein CASSLDYNNEQFF.

V gene TRBV12-3 or TRBV12-4 combines with J gene TRBJ2-3, with unresolved D. The CDR3 has 12 residues. Trimming pared 4 bases from V and 1 base from J, leaving 3 bases between. The CDR3 is CASSWRTDTQYF. CDR3 coding DNA: TGTGCCAGCAGTTGGCGCACAGATACGCAGTATTTT.

This rearrangement joins TRBV6-2 or TRBV6-3 to TRBJ1-1, with D perhaps matching TRBD1 (5 bases). CDR1 and CDR2 from the germline V gene are MNHEY and SVGEGT. V was trimmed by 6 bases and J by 5 bases, leaving 22 bases between them. This CDR3 contains 16 residues. This CDR3 is CASSLKILGDGTEAFF. CDR3 nucleotides: TGTGCCAGCAGCCTGAAAATTCTAGGGGATGGTACTGAAGCTTTCTTT.

This chain uses TRBV11-3 with TRBJ1-3; D is uncertain. V lost 3 bases to trimming and J lost 3 bases, with 6 bases between them. Germline loops: CDR1 SGHNT, CDR2 YENEEA. This CDR3 comprises 13 residues. DNA of the CDR3: TGTGCCAGCAGCTTTGCTGGTGGAAACACCATATATTTT. Protein product: CASSFAGGNTIYF.

This clone has just a few counts. This chain connects TRBV28 to TRBJ1-2; D unclear. Germline V gene data show CDR1 as MDHEN and CDR2 as SYDVKM. Trimming took 1 base from V and 4 from J, leaving 7 bases between them. This CDR3 has 13 residues. CDR3 nucleotide sequence: TGTGCCAGCAGTTTATACGGGATCTATGGCTACACCTTC. Protein product: CASSLYGIYGYTF.

The chain uses TRBV19 and TRBJ2-2, with TRBD2 matching 8 bases. The V gene end was trimmed by 3 bases and the J gene end by 4 bases; junction bases not matched to a gene: 4. Germline V CDR1 and CDR2: LNHDA, SQIVND (reference sequence). The CDR3 contains 15 residues. The CDR3 DNA reads TGTGCCAGTAGTATCGGACTAGCTGCCACCGGGGAGCTGTTTTTT. Its protein product is CASSIGLAATGELFF.

The DNA for the CDR3 is TGTGCCAGCAGCCAAGTCGCCCATGAGCAGTTCTTC. Its protein is CASSQVAHEQFF. The rearrangement joins TRBV3-1 (or the pseudogene TRBV3-2) to TRBJ2-1; no firm D call. The germline V and J ends were trimmed by 1 base and 8 bases, with 6 bases remaining between them. This CDR3 spans 12 amino acids. Germline V gene sequence: CDR1 LGHDT, CDR2 YNNKEL (reference sequence).

The chain is built from TRBV28 and TRBJ2-7; 8 nucleotides match TRBD2. V shed 1 base and J 3 bases; nucleotides not matched to a gene: 5. There are 15 residues in the CDR3. The germline CDR1 and CDR2 sequences are MDHEN and SYDVKM. Here the CDR3 reads CASSLYGRADYEQYF. CDR3 DNA sequence: TGTGCCAGCAGTTTATACGGGAGGGCCGACTACGAGCAGTACTTC.

Note on this clone: This sample also contains other DNA sequences that code for the same CDR3. The CDR3, as DNA: TGTGCCAGCAGTTACTCGGGGGTCATGAACACTGAAGCTTTCTTT. This encodes CASSYSGVMNTEAFF. This chain joins TRBV6-5 and TRBJ1-1; possibly TRBD1 for D (5 bases). CDR3 length: 15 residues. Germline CDR1 reads MNHEY; CDR2 reads SVGAGI. The ends were cut back, 0 bases at V and 0 bases at J, with 8 bases in the middle.